The entry that follows covers one T cell receptor (beta chain) sequence. The antigen remains undetermined. The data were taken from a study of T cells in localized non-small cell lung cancer. Overall study findings and caveats: Uninvolved adjacent lung had more T cell clonality than any other tissue, topping tumor. Greater blood T cell density accompanied longer overall survival.

Sequenced by immunoSEQ multiplex PCR; TCRdb stores in-frame clones only, minus some. The table has 20,000 to 25,000 clones, approximately 91% seen once. The source of this sequence is a man aged 40 to 70 with stage I squamous cell lung carcinoma. Specimen: peripheral blood, collected before any cancer treatment.

Here the CDR3 DNA reads TGCGCCAGCAGCTTGGGGCTAGACTACAATGAGCAGTTCTTC. It translates to CASSLGLDYNEQFF. J is TRBJ2-1 and V is TRBV5-1; the D is unclear. The CDR3 covers 14 residues. Trimming pared 0 bases from V and 3 bases from J, leaving 7 bases between. Germline V gene sequence: CDR1 SGHRS, CDR2 YFSETQ.